The 19 T cell receptor beta chains presented below share a single source sample, sequenced in a study of blood T cell repertoires in COVID-19. Generated by immunoSEQ multiplex PCR, the TCRdb table keeps only in-frame clones and is missing some. The sample carries about 140,000 clones, over 60% recorded once. Input material: peripheral blood. The receptors stem from a woman aged 45-65 years with active or convalescent COVID-19.

To note about this clone: Germline is not matched at one junction end, which may reflect a read error. The V call is TRBV28, the J call TRBJ1-5; 8 bases map to TRBD1. Germline lookup yields CDR1 MDHEN and CDR2 SYDVKM. This CDR3 spans 15 amino acids. This chain's CDR3 is CASSPQAGGKQPQHF. The CDR3 nucleotides read TGTGCCAGCAGTCCCCAGGCAGGGGGCAAACAGCCCCAGCATTTT.

Only a few counts were recorded for this clone. This chain links TRBV5-8 with TRBJ1-2, with D possibly being TRBD1 (5 bases). The germline gives CDR1 SGHTS, CDR2 YDEGEE. The CDR3 has 15 residues. The V end was cut by 4 bases, the J end by 10 bases, with 23 bases between. This CDR3 is CASSNGGGLSIIYTF. In DNA, the CDR3 is TGTGCCAGCAGCAATGGGGGGGGACTGTCCATCATCTACACCTTC.

The rearrangement joins TRBV6-5 to TRBJ2-7, with 9 bases identical to TRBD1. V lost 6 bases to trimming and J lost 10 bases; unmatched junction nucleotides: 13. From germline, CDR1 is MNHEY and CDR2 SVGAGI. The CDR3 covers 14 residues. CDR3 nucleotides: TGTGCCAGCAGCAGTGCCGGGACAGGGACCCAACAGTACTTC. It codes for CASSSAGTGTQQYF.

This clone was counted only a few times. The gene calls are TRBV5-4 and TRBJ1-3; D not certain. The CDR3 contains 14 residues. Trimming took off 4 bases at V and 7 bases at J, with 15 bases between the two ends. Germline loops: CDR1 SGHNT, CDR2 YYREEE (reference sequence). CDR3 amino acids: CASSPDQAGNTIYF. The CDR3 DNA is TGTGCCAGCAGCCCCGACCAAGCAGGCAACACCATATATTTT.

CDR3 DNA sequence: TGCGCCAGCAGCCCGAGCAGGGGCCCGAACACCGGGGAGCTGTTTTTT. Amino acid sequence: CASSPSRGPNTGELFF. The V call is TRBV5-1, the J call TRBJ2-2; maybe TRBD1 (6 bases). The CDR3 covers 16 residues. CDR1 is SGHRS and CDR2 is YFSETQ in the germline V gene. The V end lost 4 bases, the J end lost 0 bases, and 13 bases lay between the germline ends.

This clone was recorded once. The J gene is TRBJ2-7, the V gene TRBV7-2, with 8 bases fitting TRBD1. After removal of 4 bases from V and 2 bases from J, the junction contained 7 bases not matched to a gene. Germline V gene sequence: CDR1 SGHTA, CDR2 FQGNSA. The CDR3 sequence is 15 residues long. DNA of the CDR3: TGTGCCAGCAGCTCCTCAGGGGGCGCCCCCTACGAGCAGTACTTC. Protein product: CASSSSGGAPYEQYF.

A few counts support this clone. The chain couples TRBV9 to TRBJ1-1; no firm D call. Germline V lookup: CDR1 SGDLS, CDR2 YYNGEE. This CDR3 region has 14 residues. Trimming cost V 4 bases and J 1 base, with 11 bases left between them. CDR3 DNA: TGTGCCAGCAGCCCCTGGGCCGCGAACACTGAAGCTTTCTTT. It codes for CASSPWAANTEAFF.

The CDR3 nucleotides read TGTGCCATCAGTGAAAGAGGACTAGCGGGGGCTGGGGATACGCAGTATTTT. It specifies CAISERGLAGAGDTQYF. V and J are TRBV10-3 and TRBJ2-3, with TRBD2 identical over 13 bases. After removal of 3 bases from V and 6 bases from J, the junction contained 9 bases not matched to a gene. In germline, CDR1 is ENHRY, CDR2 SYGVKD. CDR3 length: 17 residues.

The chain recombines TRBV3-1 (or the pseudogene TRBV3-2) with TRBJ1-2; TRBD1 matches at 9 bases. This CDR3 comprises 14 residues. Germline V CDR1 and CDR2: LGHDT, YNNKEL (reference sequence). V lost 4 bases to trimming and J lost 2 bases; unmatched junction nucleotides: 2. The CDR3 region is CASSLGQGNYGYTF. The CDR3 nucleotides read TGTGCCAGCAGCCTCGGACAGGGGAACTATGGCTACACCTTC.

V gene TRBV19 combines with J gene TRBJ1-1; maybe TRBD1 (6 bases). Trimming removed 5 bases at V and 5 bases at J, with 12 bases between. Germline V lookup: CDR1 LNHDA, CDR2 SQIVND (reference sequence). The CDR3 length is 13 residues. This CDR3 reads CASSSQGRTEAFF. CDR3 bases: TGTGCCAGTAGTTCCCAGGGGCGGACTGAAGCTTTCTTT.

The chain links TRBV9 to TRBJ2-1, with 13 bases lining up with TRBD2. J lost 5 bases, V lost 0 bases, and 8 bases had no gene match. CDR1 is SGDLS, CDR2 YYNGEE, per germline. This CDR3 is 18 amino acids long. The chain's CDR3 is CASSVGLAGGRRDNEQFF. CDR3 in DNA: TGTGCCAGCAGCGTAGGACTAGCGGGAGGCAGAAGGGACAATGAGCAGTTCTTC.

V gene TRBV9 combines with J gene TRBJ1-2; a weak D match, TRBD1 (6 bases). The germline CDR1 and CDR2 sequences are SGDLS and YYNGEE. The CDR3 loop spans 15 amino acids. The germline V and J ends were trimmed by 4 bases and 0 bases, with 13 bases remaining between them. The CDR3 nucleotides are TGTGCCAGCAGCCCCCGGACAGTCACTAACTATGGCTACACCTTC. Protein product: CASSPRTVTNYGYTF.

This chain joins TRBV6-5 and TRBJ1-2; no firm D call. This CDR3 is built from 15 residues. Germline CDR1 is MNHEY and CDR2 is SVGAGI. V was clipped by 5 bases and J by 8 bases, with 21 bases between them. CDR3 protein: CASSTLSNSLEGYTF. CDR3 bases: TGTGCCAGCAGTACCCTCTCTAATAGTCTGGAGGGCTACACCTTC.

This clone was detected once. CDR3 loop: CATSRDQGPALREQYF. As DNA, the CDR3 is TGTGCCACCAGCAGAGATCAGGGCCCGGCGTTGAGGGAGCAGTACTTC. V is TRBV15 and J is TRBJ2-7; weak D call: TRBD1 (5 bases). The CDR3 contains 16 residues. Between the trimmed V and J ends, which lost 0 bases and 7 bases, there was a span of 19 bases. Germline V gene sequence: CDR1 LNHNV, CDR2 YYDKDF (reference sequence).

The rearrangement uses TRBV7-9 and TRBJ1-4, with 8 bases fitting TRBD1. V trimming: 4 bases; J trimming: 6 bases; junction bases outside the gene matches: 7. The CDR3 extends over 15 amino acids. Per the germline V gene, CDR1 is SEHNR and CDR2 is FQNEAQ (reference sequence). CDR3 amino acids: CASSSRDRGDEKLFF. The CDR3 coding sequence is TGTGCCAGCAGCTCAAGAGACAGGGGAGATGAAAAACTGTTTTTT.

V gene TRBV19 combines with J gene TRBJ1-1; the D gene is possibly TRBD1 (5 bases). Per germline, CDR1 LNHDA and CDR2 SQIVND (reference sequence). The CDR3 covers 17 residues. The V gene lost 3 bases and the J gene lost 5 bases, with 22 bases spanning the gap. As DNA, the CDR3 is TGTGCCAGTAGTATTTCCGTGGGCAGGGCCTTCAGTACTGAAGCTTTCTTT. This gives the protein CASSISVGRAFSTEAFF.

In its sample, this clone was seen a few times. The chain is built from TRBV7-3 and TRBJ2-1; D is undetermined. This CDR3 has 15 residues. Per germline, CDR1 SGHTA and CDR2 FQGTGA. The germline V and J ends were trimmed by 0 bases and 1 base, with 7 bases remaining between them. The DNA of the CDR3 is TGTGCCAGCAGCTTAACGATGACTTCCTACAATGAGCAGTTCTTC. Protein: CASSLTMTSYNEQFF. The whole variable domain, remainder taken from reference TRBV7-3 and TRBJ2-1, is GAGVSQTPSNKVTEKGKYVELRCDPISGHTALYWYRQSLGQGPEFLIYFQGTGAADDSGLPNDRFFAVRPEGSVSTLKIQRTERGDSAVYLCASSLTMTSYNEQFFGPGTRLTVL.

The chain links TRBV18 to TRBJ1-2, with D possibly being TRBD1 (6 bases). Germline-derived CDR1 and CDR2 are KGHSH and LQKENI. This CDR3 spans 15 amino acids. V gave up 1 base and J gave up 8 bases, with 17 bases separating them. The CDR3 here is CASSPRAGAGEGYTF. The CDR3 DNA sequence: TGTGCCAGCTCACCACGCGCAGGGGCAGGTGAGGGCTACACCTTC. The whole variable domain, remainder taken from reference TRBV18 and TRBJ1-2, is NAGVMQNPRHLVRRRGQEARLRCSPMKGHSHVYWYRQLPEEGLKFMVYLQKENIIDESGMPKERFSAEFPKEGPSILRIQQVVRGDSAAYFCASSPRAGAGEGYTFGSGTRLTVV.

The rearrangement uses TRBV28 and TRBJ1-4, with a possible D match to TRBD1 (5 bases). Per the germline V gene, CDR1 is MDHEN and CDR2 is SYDVKM. V was clipped by 5 bases and J by 0 bases, with 16 bases between them. The CDR3 covers 17 residues. The DNA for the CDR3 is TGTGCCAGCAGTACGCGGGACTCCTATGCAACTAATGAAAAACTGTTTTTT. Its protein product is CASSTRDSYATNEKLFF.